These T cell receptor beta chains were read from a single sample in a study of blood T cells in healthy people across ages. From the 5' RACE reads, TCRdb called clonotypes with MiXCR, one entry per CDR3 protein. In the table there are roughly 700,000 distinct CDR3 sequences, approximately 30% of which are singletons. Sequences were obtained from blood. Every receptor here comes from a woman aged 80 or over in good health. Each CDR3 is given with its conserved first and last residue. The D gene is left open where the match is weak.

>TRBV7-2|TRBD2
CASSLTRLAGARDTQYF
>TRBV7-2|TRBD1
CASSLPGGENSPLHF
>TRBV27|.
CASSLRGRGYSYEQYF
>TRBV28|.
CASSPLVRTVMNTEAFF
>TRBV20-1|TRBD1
CSARGDRSYGYTF
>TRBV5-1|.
CASSLGLQGPSNYGYTF
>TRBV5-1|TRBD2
CVSSIPSGGYNEQYF
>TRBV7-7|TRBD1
CASSLERQGVQYF
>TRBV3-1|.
CASSQYLGLKAFF
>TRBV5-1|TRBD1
CASSLWDSDEKLFF
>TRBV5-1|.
CASSPRTADYEQYF
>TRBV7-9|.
CASSSGPRGLSYDEQYF
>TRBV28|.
CASSFLDRRQPQHF
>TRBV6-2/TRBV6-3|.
CASSSRVYEQYF
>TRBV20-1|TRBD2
CSATGTSGYNEQYF
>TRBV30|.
CAWSAAPYNEQFF
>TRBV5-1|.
CASSSRSGTDTQYF
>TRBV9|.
CASSTLGTGELFF
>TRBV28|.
CASSSRDLRGEKLFF
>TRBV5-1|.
CASSLASQETQYF
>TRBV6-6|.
CASSSGPRGDQPQHF
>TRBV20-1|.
CSVGTDVTTGYTF
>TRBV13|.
CASSLEGVGYGYTF
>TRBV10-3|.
CAISEQTGLSGANVLTF
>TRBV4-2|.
CASSQDFPPEQNPLHF
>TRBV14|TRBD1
CASSQDPTGGRYGYTF
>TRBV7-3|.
CASSHSGGEQYF
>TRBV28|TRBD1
CASSRPGTAREKLFF
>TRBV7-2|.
CASSLPGPTNSPLHF
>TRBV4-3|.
CASSQDRQAEGQPQHF
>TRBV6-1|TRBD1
CASSGDSLNEKRFF
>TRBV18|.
CASSPTSQPSLTQYF
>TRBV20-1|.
CSARDGATVHEQYF
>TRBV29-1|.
CSVEDLGPANEKLFF
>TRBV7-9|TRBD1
CASSLAGTGLDEQYF
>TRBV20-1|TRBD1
CSARGGGEFNSPLHF
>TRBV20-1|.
CSLRAGNTEAFF
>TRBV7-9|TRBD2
CASSQSGGKQGTQYF
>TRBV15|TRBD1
CATSTQGDSYEQYF
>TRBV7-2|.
CASSLGWEGYEQYF
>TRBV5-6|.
CASSPGAGNAGYTF
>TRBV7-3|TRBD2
CASSVSGEGEQYF
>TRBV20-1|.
CSARAIRGGETQYF
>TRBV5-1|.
CASSLEHRNQPQHF
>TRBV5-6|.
CASSQTRYEQYF
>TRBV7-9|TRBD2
CASSFGLAGLSTDTQYF
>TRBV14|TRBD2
CASSHHGLAYSYEQYF
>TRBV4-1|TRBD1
CASSQRSGQGSQPQHF